This T cell receptor beta chain was sequenced for a study of T cells in tumors and immune-related adverse events. The V end was cut by 1 base, the J end by 2 bases, with 9 bases between. CDR3 length equals 15 residues. Germline V gene lookup returns CDR1 KGHSH and CDR2 LQKENI. Sequencing used immunoSEQ multiplex PCR; TCRdb keeps in-frame clones, though not all of them. Of about 2,500 clones in the sample, about 83% are singletons; the top ten hold more than 6.5%. The V call is TRBV18, the J call TRBJ2-1, with D perhaps TRBD1 (6 bases). The source is a female donor with metastatic renal cell carcinoma. Specimen: tumor tissue, collected from a patient treated with anti-PD-1 therapy. The CDR3 bases are TGTGCCAGCTCACCACTACAGGGTGCCTACAATGAGCAGTTCTTC. It yields the protein CASSPLQGAYNEQFF.